A single sample is the source of the 26 T cell receptor beta chains below, sequenced in a study of shared clonotypes between healthy human individuals. Profiling relied on immunoSEQ multiplex PCR, and the TCRdb table lists in-frame clones only, not all of them. Counted here are nearly 750,000 clones, 72% occurring once; the ten biggest clones make up under 2%. The specimen was memory CD4+ T cells sorted from blood. Subset defined: CD45RA-negative fraction. These receptors came from a woman in her twenties or thirties in good health.

The rearrangement links TRBV28 to TRBJ1-2, with a tentative D call TRBD1 (6 bases). CDR3 size: 14 residues. Per the germline V gene, CDR1 is MDHEN and CDR2 is SYDVKM. The V end lost 7 bases, the J end lost 8 bases, and 20 bases lay between the germline ends. The CDR3 DNA reads TGTGCCAGCAAATCACCGGGGGGGGCATTGGGCTACACCTTC. Amino acid sequence: CASKSPGGALGYTF.

The chain uses TRBV21-1 and TRBJ2-1; TRBD2 was called by the table and not checked on the DNA. TRBV21-1 constitutes a pseudogene. The CDR3 spans 18 residues. In DNA, the CDR3 is TGTGCCAGCAGCAAAGGGCGGGGAACGGGCCCTTTAGGCAATGAGCAGTTCTTC. It is translated as CASSKGRGTGPLGNEQFF.

The chain recombines TRBV19 with TRBJ2-5; the D call may be TRBD1 or TRBD2 (5 bases each). In germline, CDR1 is LNHDA, CDR2 SQIVND (reference sequence). V lost 7 bases and J lost 0, with 12 bases in between. CDR3 length: 14 amino acids. CDR3 coding DNA: TGTGCCAGTACCTCCGGGACGGACCAAGAGACCCAGTACTTC. It is translated as CASTSGTDQETQYF.

This clone appeared a few times. The rearrangement joins TRBV6-5 to TRBJ2-7; a possible D gene is TRBD2 (6 bases). CDR3 size: 12 residues. Trimming shortened V by 8 bases and J by 2 bases, and 10 bases separated the two germline ends. CDR1 is MNHEY and CDR2 is SVGAGI in the germline V gene. This chain's CDR3 is CASGTGAYEQYF. CDR3 DNA: TGTGCCAGCGGAACGGGAGCCTACGAGCAGTACTTC.

This clone has only a few counts. This chain links TRBV11-2 with TRBJ2-6; tentative D call: TRBD1 (5 bases). Germline CDR1 reads SGHAT; CDR2 reads FQNNGV. This CDR3 is built from 17 residues. With 5 bases removed from V and 0 bases from J, the gap between germline ends came to 14 bases. The CDR3 DNA sequence: TGTGCCAGCAGCACAACAGGCCTCGACTCTGGGGCCAACGTCCTGACTTTC. This translates into CASSTTGLDSGANVLTF.

The rearrangement links TRBV2 to TRBJ2-6; no clear D gene. In germline, CDR1 is SNHLY, CDR2 FYNNEI. V gave up 6 bases and J gave up 0 bases, with 6 bases separating them. The CDR3 loop spans 14 amino acids. CDR3 DNA: TGTGCCAGCAGGGCCGTCTCTGGGGCCAACGTCCTGACTTTC. This sequence encodes CASRAVSGANVLTF.

Remarks on this clone: Other DNA sequences in the sample encode the same CDR3. This sequence joins TRBV29-1 and TRBJ2-2; D tentatively fits TRBD1 or TRBD2 (5 bases each). The V end was cut by 4 bases, the J end by 3 bases, with 6 bases between. Germline loops: CDR1 SQVTM, CDR2 ANQGSEA. This CDR3 is 12 amino acids long. The CDR3 coding sequence is TGCAGCGTTGGGGGGTACACCGGGGAGCTGTTTTTT. Protein: CSVGGYTGELFF.

V usage is TRBV7-2 and J usage is TRBJ2-7; maybe TRBD2 (7 bases). V was pared by 3 bases and J by 6 bases, with 18 bases between. This CDR3 comprises 15 residues. Per the germline V gene, CDR1 is SGHTA and CDR2 is FQGNSA. The DNA for the CDR3 is TGTGCCAGCAGCTTCCAGGGGAGCGGGGTCAGCGAGCAGTACTTC. Amino acids: CASSFQGSGVSEQYF. The full variable domain, its missing parts supplied by reference TRBV7-2 and TRBJ2-7, is GAGVSQSPSNKVTEKGKDVELRCDPISGHTALYWYRQSLGQGLEFLIYFQGNSAPDKSGLPSDRFSAERTGGSVSTLTIQRTQQEDSAVYLCASSFQGSGVSEQYFGPGTRLTVT.

J is TRBJ1-2 and V is TRBV4-2, with D maybe TRBD1 (5 bases). Germline CDR1 reads LGHNA; CDR2 reads YNFKEQ. The CDR3 is 15 residues long. Trimming shortened V by 0 bases and J by 8 bases, and 16 bases separated the two germline ends. The CDR3 coding sequence is TGTGCCAGCAGCCAAGAGGGGACGAGGGCTTACGGCTACACCTTC. It yields the protein CASSQEGTRAYGYTF.

This chain connects TRBV5-6 to TRBJ2-7; maybe TRBD2 (5 bases). Trimming shortened V by 1 base and J by 3 bases, and 8 bases separated the two germline ends. CDR1 and CDR2 from the germline V gene are SGHDT and YYEEEE. This CDR3 is 13 amino acids long. For the CDR3, the DNA is TGTGCCAGCAGCTTGCTTGACTACTACGAGCAGTACTTC. Protein sequence: CASSLLDYYEQYF.

This clone was observed a single time. The chain links TRBV6-1 to TRBJ2-1, with no clear D. This CDR3 is built from 14 residues. V was trimmed by 9 bases and J by 0 bases, leaving 12 bases between them. Looked up from germline, CDR1 is MNHNS and CDR2 is SASEGT. CDR3 region: CASSLSGSYNEQFF. DNA for the CDR3: TGTGCCAGTTCACTTTCCGGCTCCTACAATGAGCAGTTCTTC.

This clone was found once. V usage is TRBV5-1 and J usage is TRBJ2-7, with 7 bases matching TRBD2. CDR3 length: 16 amino acids. Looked up from germline, CDR1 is SGHRS and CDR2 is YFSETQ. Germline trimming cut 0 bases from V and 0 bases from J; bases unmatched to any gene: 6. The CDR3 region is CASSLADSGYSYEQYF. The CDR3 nucleotides read TGCGCCAGCAGCTTGGCGGATAGCGGGTACTCCTACGAGCAGTACTTC.

Only a few counts were recorded for this clone. The identical CDR3 is also encoded by other nucleotide sequences in the sample. The chain has TRBV5-1 and TRBJ2-5; no reliable D call. V was pared by 0 bases and J by 5 bases, with 5 bases between. This CDR3 is 12 amino acids long. Germline V gives CDR1 SGHRS, CDR2 YFSETQ. The DNA for the CDR3 is TGCGCCAGCAGCTTGGCCAGGGAGACCCAGTACTTC. This encodes CASSLARETQYF. Based on the CDR3 plus reference TRBV5-1 and TRBJ2-5, the full variable domain is KAGVTQTPRYLIKTRGQQVTLSCSPISGHRSVSWYQQTPGQGLQFLFEYFSETQRNKGNFPGRFSGRQFSNSRSEMNVSTLELGDSALYLCASSLARETQYFGPGTRLLVL.

The count of this clone is one. The genes are TRBV27 and TRBJ2-1; 8 bases agree with TRBD2. The CDR3 extends over 17 amino acids. The trim removed 3 bases at V and 6 bases at J, leaving 13 bases unmatched. The germline V gene has CDR1 MNHEY and CDR2 SMNVEV (reference sequence). The CDR3 DNA follows: TGTGCCAGCAGTTTGGATGGGAAGACTAGCGTAACCAATGAGCAGTTCTTC. Its protein is CASSLDGKTSVTNEQFF.

The chain joins TRBV6-5 to TRBJ1-3, with 8 bases matching TRBD1. Germline V gene lookup returns CDR1 MNHEY and CDR2 SVGAGI. The CDR3 contains 16 residues. The junction had 6 bases not matched to a gene; V was cut back by 4 bases and J by 1 base. The CDR3, as DNA: TGTGCCAGCAGTTGGGGGACAGGCCATTCTGGAAACACCATATATTTT. Translating it yields CASSWGTGHSGNTIYF.

This clone was seen only a few times. The chain combines TRBV7-2 with TRBJ2-4; tentatively, D is TRBD2 (5 bases). The CDR3 is made up of 15 amino acids. The germline V gene encodes CDR1 SGHTA and CDR2 FQGNSA. Trimming took 5 bases from V and 6 from J, leaving 17 bases between them. CDR3 in amino acids: CASSPELPRGNIQYF. CDR3 in DNA: TGTGCCAGCAGCCCGGAACTCCCTCGGGGAAACATTCAGTACTTC.

As concerns this clone: Additional DNA sequences in this sample encode the identical CDR3. V gene TRBV5-1 combines with J gene TRBJ2-2; TRBD2 matches at 8 bases. The CDR3 contains 16 residues. Per the germline V gene, CDR1 is SGHRS and CDR2 is YFSETQ. V shed 3 bases and J 0 bases; nucleotides not matched to a gene: 4. The CDR3 nucleotides are TGCGCCAGCAGCTCCCTGACTAGCGCGAACACCGGGGAGCTGTTTTTT. Translation gives CASSSLTSANTGELFF.

This clone was observed a single time. The chain links TRBV19 to TRBJ1-4, with D perhaps TRBD1 (6 bases). V was pared by 4 bases and J by 0 bases, with 15 bases between. The CDR3 has 17 amino acids. Germline V gene data show CDR1 as LNHDA and CDR2 as SQIVND (reference sequence). CDR3 in DNA: TGTGCCAGTAGTACCCGGACAGCCCTTCCAACTAATGAAAAACTGTTTTTT. It yields the protein CASSTRTALPTNEKLFF.

The CDR3 loop is CASSPLIAGDNEQFF. DNA for the CDR3: TGTGCCAGCTCACCATTAATAGCGGGGGACAATGAGCAGTTCTTC. This chain uses TRBV18 with TRBJ2-1; the match to TRBD2 covers 9 bases. V trimming: 2 bases; J trimming: 5 bases; junction bases outside the gene matches: 4. This CDR3 spans 15 amino acids. Germline loops: CDR1 KGHSH, CDR2 LQKENI.

The table lists this clone with many counts. The gene calls are TRBV6-4 and TRBJ1-2; the D gene is possibly TRBD1 (6 bases). The germline V gene has CDR1 MRHNA and CDR2 SNTAGT. V was shortened by 4 bases and J by 6 bases, with 15 bases between the two germline ends. This CDR3 is built from 14 residues. Written as DNA, the CDR3 is TGTGCCAGCAGTGCACAGGGAGGGATAGATGGCTACACCTTC. Amino acid sequence: CASSAQGGIDGYTF.

This chain links TRBV6-4 with TRBJ2-7, with 8 bases matching TRBD2. V gave up 7 bases and J gave up 2 bases; unmatched junction bases: 7. Germline CDR1 reads MRHNA; CDR2 reads SNTAGT. The CDR3 sequence is 14 residues long. CDR3 sequence reads: CASTLGLEAYEQYF. DNA for the CDR3: TGTGCCAGCACCCTGGGACTAGAAGCCTACGAGCAGTACTTC.

Only a few counts were recorded for this clone. The chain recombines TRBV28 with TRBJ2-3; D uncertain. V lost 4 bases to trimming and J lost 1 base, with 6 bases between them. The germline V gene has CDR1 MDHEN and CDR2 SYDVKM. This CDR3 contains 13 residues. The DNA of the CDR3 is TGTGCCAGCAGTTGGCACGGCACAGATACGCAGTATTTT. This gives the protein CASSWHGTDTQYF.

The chain has TRBV28 and TRBJ1-5; 9 bases line up with TRBD1. Trimming at V came to 5 bases and at J to 6 bases, leaving 20 bases not matched to a gene. CDR1 is MDHEN and CDR2 is SYDVKM in the germline V gene. The CDR3 has 19 residues. In nucleotides, the CDR3 is TGTGCCAGCAGTCCTCCATCCGGGACAGGGATAATAATGGGTCAGCCCCAGCATTTT. Protein product: CASSPPSGTGIIMGQPQHF.

The chain employs TRBV10-2 and TRBJ1-1; perhaps TRBD1 as D (5 bases). V was clipped by 4 bases and J by 4 bases, with 16 bases between them. The CDR3 is made up of 15 amino acids. CDR1 is WSHSY, CDR2 SAAADI, per germline. The CDR3 reads CASSVNWADSTEAFF. The CDR3 nucleotides are TGCGCCAGCAGTGTGAATTGGGCTGACAGCACTGAAGCTTTCTTT.

The CDR3 coding sequence is TGCGCCAGCAGGCAGTCGGGGGAAGAGACCCAGTACTTC. Encoded protein: CASRQSGEETQYF. The gene calls are TRBV5-1 and TRBJ2-5; weak D call: TRBD2 (6 bases). Germline CDR1 SGHRS, CDR2 YFSETQ. The CDR3 contains 13 residues. The V gene lost 5 bases and the J gene lost 3 bases, with 11 bases spanning the gap.

The genes are TRBV14 and TRBJ2-5, with 8 bases that match TRBD2. This CDR3 is built from 13 residues. Germline lookup yields CDR1 SGHDN and CDR2 FVKESK. V shed 7 bases, J shed 4 bases, and the junction held 5 bases outside the gene matches. The CDR3 bases are TGTGCCAGCAAAGCGGGAGCTTCAGAGACCCAGTACTTC. It codes for CASKAGASETQYF.